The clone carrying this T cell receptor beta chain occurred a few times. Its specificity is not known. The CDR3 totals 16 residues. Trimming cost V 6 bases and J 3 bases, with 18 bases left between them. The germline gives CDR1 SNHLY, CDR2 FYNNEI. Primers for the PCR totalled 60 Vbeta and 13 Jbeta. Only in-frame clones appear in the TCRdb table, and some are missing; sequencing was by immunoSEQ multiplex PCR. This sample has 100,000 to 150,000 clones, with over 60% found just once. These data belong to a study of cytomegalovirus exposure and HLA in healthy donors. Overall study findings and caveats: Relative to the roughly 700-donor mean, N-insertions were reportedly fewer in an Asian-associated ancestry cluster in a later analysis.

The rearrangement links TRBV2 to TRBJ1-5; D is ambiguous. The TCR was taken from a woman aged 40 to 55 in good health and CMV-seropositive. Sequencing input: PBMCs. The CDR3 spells CASSFLSGRLNQPQHF. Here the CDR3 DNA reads TGTGCCAGCAGCTTTCTTTCTGGCAGACTCAATCAGCCCCAGCATTTT.